These T cell receptor beta chains were read from a single sample in a study of cytomegalovirus exposure and HLA in healthy donors. The data were produced by immunoSEQ multiplex PCR, yet TCRdb's version contains in-frame clones alone and is incomplete. The data hold about 130,000 clones, with around nine tenths observed a single time. Sequencing was done on a sample of PBMCs. These receptors were collected from a man aged 25 to 40 in good health and CMV-seronegative. The CDR3 runs from the conserved cysteine through the conserved F or W. The D gene is left open where the match is weak. Clone size appears in some rows only: once, few, many, or a class for an expanded clone.

v_gene,j_gene,d_gene,abundance,CDR3aa,CDR3nt
TRBV18,TRBJ2-7,TRBD2,NA,CASSLLGLAGGNEQYF,TGTGCCAGCTCACTACTGGGACTAGCGGGAGGCAACGAGCAGTACTTC
TRBV30,TRBJ2-5,TRBD2,NA,CAWSVTSSGTKTQYF,TGTGCCTGGAGTGTAACCTCTAGCGGGACGAAGACCCAGTACTTC
TRBV4-1,TRBJ2-7,NA,NA,CASSQGSSVYEQYF,TGCGCCAGCAGCCAAGGTTCCTCGGTCTACGAGCAGTACTTC
TRBV2,TRBJ1-3,NA,NA,CASSEVGGPGSGNTIYF,TGTGCCAGCAGTGAGGTCGGGGGACCGGGCTCTGGAAACACCATATATTTT
TRBV18,TRBJ1-5,TRBD1,NA,CASSPPGQNYNQPQHF,TGTGCCAGCTCACCTCCGGGACAGAACTATAATCAGCCCCAGCATTTT
TRBV4-1,TRBJ2-3,TRBD2,NA,CASSPRLAGHTDTQYF,TGCGCCAGCAGCCCACGCCTAGCGGGGCACACAGATACGCAGTATTTT
TRBV5-6,TRBJ2-4,NA,NA,CASSLEFPGVGNIQYF,TGTGCCAGCAGCTTGGAGTTCCCGGGAGTGGGAAACATTCAGTACTTC
TRBV13,TRBJ2-6,NA,NA,CASKLSGANVLTF,TGTGCCAGCAAGCTCTCTGGGGCCAACGTCCTGACTTTC
TRBV6-1,TRBJ1-2,NA,NA,CASGDGAVYGYTF,TGTGCCAGCGGGGATGGGGCAGTCTATGGCTACACCTTC
TRBV6-1,TRBJ1-5,NA,NA,CASSESESGQPQHF,TGTGCCAGCAGTGAATCCGAGTCCGGTCAGCCCCAGCATTTT
TRBV7-3,TRBJ2-7,NA,NA,CASSSVGGQALYEQYF,TGTGCCAGCAGCTCAGTAGGAGGTCAGGCCCTCTACGAGCAGTACTTC
TRBV2,TRBJ2-6,NA,few,CASSETAGANVLTF,TGTGCCAGCAGTGAGACAGCTGGGGCCAACGTCCTGACTTTC
TRBV5-4,TRBJ2-1,NA,NA,CASTRDFPNPEQFF,TGTGCCAGCACCCGGGACTTTCCGAACCCTGAGCAGTTCTTC
TRBV5-8,TRBJ2-3,TRBD1,NA,CASSAQGAKDTQYF,TGTGCCAGCAGCGCTCAGGGGGCGAAAGATACGCAGTATTTT
TRBV6-5,TRBJ1-1,TRBD1,NA,CASRTDRANTEAFF,TGTGCCAGCAGAACGGACAGGGCGAACACTGAAGCTTTCTTT
TRBV7-9,TRBJ2-7,TRBD2,NA,CASSLGGGKQYF,TGTGCCAGCAGCTTAGGCGGGGGTAAGCAGTACTTC
TRBV7-9,TRBJ1-1,NA,NA,CASSQQGMNTEAFF,TGTGCCAGCAGCCAACAGGGTATGAACACTGAAGCTTTCTTT
TRBV5-1,TRBJ2-2,TRBD2,NA,CASSWTSGYNAGELFF,TGCGCCAGCAGCTGGACTAGCGGGTATAACGCCGGGGAGCTGTTTTTT
TRBV9,TRBJ2-7,TRBD2,NA,CASSVGTSGTAYEQYF,TGTGCCAGCAGCGTCGGGACTAGCGGTACAGCCTACGAGCAGTACTTC
TRBV2,TRBJ1-4,TRBD1,NA,CASRAPGQGAGKLFF,TGTGCCAGCAGAGCTCCGGGACAGGGGGCCGGAAAACTGTTTTTT